The rows below give T cell receptor beta chains drawn from one sample of a study of cytomegalovirus exposure and HLA in healthy donors. Clones were sequenced by immunoSEQ multiplex PCR, and TCRdb holds only the in-frame ones, with some missing. The sample holds around 56,000 clones, approximately 92% seen once. The source material was PBMCs. Receptor source: a woman aged 18-35 years in good health and CMV-seronegative. The CDR3 runs from the conserved cysteine through the conserved F or W. Fields, in order: CDR3 DNA, CDR3 protein, clone size, D gene, J gene, V gene. The D gene is left open where the match is weak. Rows give clone size only sometimes, using once, few, many, or a class for an expanded clone.

TGCGCCAGCAGCCTACAGGGGGTTGACAGCTATGGCTACACCTTC CASSLQGVDSYGYTF NA TRBD1 TRBJ1-2 TRBV5-1
TGCGCCAGCAGCTTGATTAACAATGAGCAGTTCTTC CASSLINNEQFF once NA TRBJ2-1 TRBV5-1
TGCAGCGGTTGGGAGGCTGAAGCTTTCTTT CSGWEAEAFF NA NA TRBJ1-1 TRBV29-1
TGTGCCAGCAGTGAATGGACTAGCGGGAGCAGCTACAATGAGCAGTTCTTC CASSEWTSGSSYNEQFF NA TRBD2 TRBJ2-1 TRBV2
TGTGCCAGCAGCCAAGTCCCAGCCCCGCGGTATCATGGGGAGGGGAACACCGGGGAGCTGTTTTTT CASSQVPAPRYHGEGNTGELFF once TRBD2 TRBJ2-2 TRBV4-2
TGTGCCACCAGCAGAGTGAGGTTGAGCACAGATACGCAGTATTTT CATSRVRLSTDTQYF NA NA TRBJ2-3 TRBV15
TGTGCCAGCAGCTTAGCGCGGGTTTTAACTAGCGGGAGTCAGCAGTATTTT CASSLARVLTSGSQQYF NA TRBD2 TRBJ2-3 TRBV7-9
TGTGCCAGCAGTTACGGGGGCGAGACCCAGTACTTC CASSYGGETQYF few NA TRBJ2-5 TRBV6-6
TGTGCCAGTAGTCAGGGACAGGGTGCGGGCACCGGGGAGCTGTTTTTT CASSQGQGAGTGELFF few TRBD1 TRBJ2-2 TRBV19
TGTGCCAGCAGCTCACAGGGGTGGAAGACTGAAGCTTTCTTT CASSSQGWKTEAFF NA TRBD1 TRBJ1-1 TRBV11-2
TGTGCCAGTAGTAATACAGGGATCAATCAGCCCCAGCATTTT CASSNTGINQPQHF once NA TRBJ1-5 TRBV19
TGTGCCAGCAGCCCCGGTTCTGGCGAGCAGTACTTC CASSPGSGEQYF NA NA TRBJ2-7 TRBV5-6
TGCAGCGTTAGTGAGGGTGGGCAGTACTTC CSVSEGGQYF NA NA TRBJ2-7 TRBV29-1
TGTGCCAGCCAATACACCGGGGAGCTGTTTTTT CASQYTGELFF NA NA TRBJ2-2 TRBV18
TGTGCCAGCAGGCCCTCGGGTAATGAAAAACTGTTTTTT CASRPSGNEKLFF NA NA TRBJ1-4 TRBV7-2
TGTGCCAGCAGCGACGGGGGACGCGGGGAGCTGTTTTTT CASSDGGRGELFF NA NA TRBJ2-2 TRBV9
TGCGCCAGCAGCCAAGTGGCGGGAACTAATGAAAAACTGTTTTTT CASSQVAGTNEKLFF NA NA TRBJ1-4 TRBV4-3
TGTGCCAGCAGCTTATGGACAGGGCTCGCAAAGGGGCGCTACACCTTC CASSLWTGLAKGRYTF NA TRBD1 TRBJ1-2 TRBV7-2
TGTGCCAGCTCACCCGAGGCAGTTTCACCGAATGAAAAACTGTTTTTT CASSPEAVSPNEKLFF NA NA TRBJ1-4 TRBV18
TGTGCCATCAGTTCCGGACTAGCGGGGAGCTCCTACAATGAGCAGTTCTTC CAISSGLAGSSYNEQFF NA TRBD2 TRBJ2-1 TRBV10-3
TGTGCCAGCAGTCTCGTGACAGGGACCCTGCATGGCTACACCTTC CASSLVTGTLHGYTF once TRBD1 TRBJ1-2 TRBV27
TGTGCCAGCAGCCCGTGGGGGGGGGTTTTGGTTTCGCACTTC CASSPWGGVLVSHF once TRBD2 TRBJ2-7 TRBV5-6
TGTGCCAGCTCACCAAGGCGGGACTCCTACGAGCAGTACTTC CASSPRRDSYEQYF NA NA TRBJ2-7 TRBV18
TGTGCCAGCAGTTACTCCATTAGTGAGGGCACGCAGTATTTT CASSYSISEGTQYF NA NA TRBJ2-3 TRBV6-6
TGTGCCAGCAGCTTAAGTCCGTGGGGACAGGAGAACTATGGCTACACCTTC CASSLSPWGQENYGYTF once TRBD1 TRBJ1-2 TRBV11-3
TGTGCCAGCAGCCAACCTGGACTAGCGGGAGGGGACACCGGGGAGCTGTTTTTT CASSQPGLAGGDTGELFF NA TRBD2 TRBJ2-2 TRBV4-2
TGTGCCAGCAGTGAGTGGGCAGGGGGCCCAACCCAGTACTTC CASSEWAGGPTQYF NA TRBD1 TRBJ2-5 TRBV6-4
TGTGCCAGCAGCCCCGGGCCAGGGGGCTACGAGCAGTACTTC CASSPGPGGYEQYF NA TRBD1 TRBJ2-7 TRBV7-3
TGTGCCAGCAGTGGAGGGACACCTAATCAGCCCCAGCATTTT CASSGGTPNQPQHF NA NA TRBJ1-5 TRBV2
TGTGCCAGCAGCCCACAGGGGGCCCTCAGCTCTGGGGCCAACGTCCTGACTTTC CASSPQGALSSGANVLTF NA TRBD1 TRBJ2-6 TRBV7-3
TGCGCCAGCAGCCGCGGACAGTTCCACGAGCAGTACTTC CASSRGQFHEQYF NA NA TRBJ2-7 TRBV5-1
TGCGCCAGCAGCCTACCGGGGGGAGATACGCAGTATTTT CASSLPGGDTQYF NA TRBD2 TRBJ2-3 TRBV5-1
TGCGCCAGCAGCCAAGCCGGCGGGGGACAGGGCGAGTCTGGCTACACCTTC CASSQAGGGQGESGYTF NA TRBD1 TRBJ1-2 TRBV4-3
TGTGCCAGCAGGGTACCGGGACAGGGATTCGATGGCTACACCTTC CASRVPGQGFDGYTF NA TRBD1 TRBJ1-2 TRBV28
TGTGCCAGCAGCTTTACTCCGAGCCCTTACGAGCAGTACTTC CASSFTPSPYEQYF NA NA TRBJ2-7 TRBV5-4
TGTGCCAGTAGTGTGTTCCCCGGGACAGGGATAAGCGGCTACACCTTC CASSVFPGTGISGYTF NA TRBD1 TRBJ1-2 TRBV19
TGTGCCAGTAGTAAGGGGAAGGGCAATCAGCCCCAGCATTTT CASSKGKGNQPQHF NA NA TRBJ1-5 TRBV19
TGTGCCAGCAGCCGAGACTTGCCCCGGGGCTATGGCTACACCTTC CASSRDLPRGYGYTF NA NA TRBJ1-2 TRBV7-9
TGTGCCAGCAGCAAAGTAGGGGGGGACTACGAGCAGTACTTC CASSKVGGDYEQYF NA NA TRBJ2-7 TRBV21-1
TGTGCCAGCAGTCCGATCGGGGGAAACCGAGAAGCTTTCTTT CASSPIGGNREAFF NA NA TRBJ1-1 TRBV27
TGTGCCAGCAGCCGGGGACTAGCGGGAGGGACGAACACCGGGGAGCTGTTTTTT CASSRGLAGGTNTGELFF NA TRBD2 TRBJ2-2 TRBV4-2
TGTGCCAGCAGCAATGGGACAGGGTCTAATCAGCCCCAGCATTTT CASSNGTGSNQPQHF NA NA TRBJ1-5 TRBV21-1
TGTGCCAGCAGTCCCCAAAGGGACAGGGGCATCTACAATGAGCAGTTCTTC CASSPQRDRGIYNEQFF NA TRBD1 TRBJ2-1 TRBV28
TGTGCCAGCAGCTTGCGTGGGACAGGGTTTGAGGTAGATACGCAGTATTTT CASSLRGTGFEVDTQYF NA TRBD1 TRBJ2-3 TRBV5-5
TGCACCAGCAGCTTGGGGACTTCTTACTCGAACACCGGGGAGCTGTTTTTT CTSSLGTSYSNTGELFF NA NA TRBJ2-2 TRBV1
TGCGCCAGCAGCCCGAACCCAAGCGGGACCTACAATGAGCAGTTCTTC CASSPNPSGTYNEQFF NA TRBD2 TRBJ2-1 TRBV4-3
TGTGCCAGCCGAGCGGGACTAGCGGGAGAGAGGCGCACAGATACGCAGTATTTT CASRAGLAGERRTDTQYF NA TRBD2 TRBJ2-3 TRBV28
TGCGCCAGCGGTAGCCTAGCGGGGGTGGCAGATACGCAGTATTTT CASGSLAGVADTQYF NA TRBD2 TRBJ2-3 TRBV5-1
TGTGCCAGCAGGGCGGACAGTTCGGCTTTCTTT CASRADSSAFF NA NA TRBJ1-1 TRBV2
TGCGCCAGCAGCCTAGGACAGGGGTTTACAGATACGCAGTATTTT CASSLGQGFTDTQYF NA TRBD1 TRBJ2-3 TRBV4-1
TGCGCCAGCAGCCAAGAATGGAGCCCGGCAAAGAACACTGAAGCTTTCTTT CASSQEWSPAKNTEAFF NA NA TRBJ1-1 TRBV4-3
TGTGCCAGCAGCCTAGAGGGACAGTCTCAAGAGCAGTACTTC CASSLEGQSQEQYF NA TRBD1 TRBJ2-7 TRBV9
TGTGCCAGCAGTGACTCTGGGTTAGCGGCTACGCAGTATTTT CASSDSGLAATQYF NA NA TRBJ2-3 TRBV6-4
TGTGCCAGCAGCTTCGGACAGATGGAGACCCAGTACTTC CASSFGQMETQYF NA NA TRBJ2-5 TRBV7-2
TGTGCTAGCAGCCCGGGGGGCGTCAATGAGCAGTTCTTC CASSPGGVNEQFF NA NA TRBJ2-1 TRBV7-7
TGTGCCAGCAGCACCCAGGGGAACACTGAAGCTTTCTTT CASSTQGNTEAFF NA NA TRBJ1-1 TRBV7-2
TGTGCCAGCAATTCGAAAGCCCCCTCCGACAGGGGTCGGGACTATGGCTACACCTTC CASNSKAPSDRGRDYGYTF NA TRBD1 TRBJ1-2 TRBV27
TGTGCCAGTAGTACCCCCCTTAGCTCGACAGGCCGGAACACTGAAGCTTTCTTT CASSTPLSSTGRNTEAFF NA NA TRBJ1-1 TRBV19
TGTGCCAGCAGTGAAGAGGGTAGCACAGATACGCAGTATTTT CASSEEGSTDTQYF once NA TRBJ2-3 TRBV25-1
TGTGCCTGGAGTGTGGGAACAGGGGACACTGAAGCTTTCTTT CAWSVGTGDTEAFF NA TRBD1 TRBJ1-1 TRBV30